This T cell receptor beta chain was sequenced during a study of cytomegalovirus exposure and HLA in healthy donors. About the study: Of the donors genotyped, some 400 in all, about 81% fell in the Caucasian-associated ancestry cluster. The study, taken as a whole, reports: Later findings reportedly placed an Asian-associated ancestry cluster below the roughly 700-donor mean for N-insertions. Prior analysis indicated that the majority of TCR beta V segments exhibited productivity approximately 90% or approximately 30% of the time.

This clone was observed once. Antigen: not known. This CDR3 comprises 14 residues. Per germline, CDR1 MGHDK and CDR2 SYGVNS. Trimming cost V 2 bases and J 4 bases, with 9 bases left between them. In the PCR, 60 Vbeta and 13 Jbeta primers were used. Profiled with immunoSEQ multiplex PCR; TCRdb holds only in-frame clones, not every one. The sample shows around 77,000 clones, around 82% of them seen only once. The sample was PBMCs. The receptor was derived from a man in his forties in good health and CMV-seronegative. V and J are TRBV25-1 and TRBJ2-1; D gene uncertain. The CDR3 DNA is TGTGCCAGCAGTGAAAAGGAACAGTACAATGAGCAGTTCTTC. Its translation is CASSEKEQYNEQFF.